Shown below are 13 T cell receptor beta chains from a single sample sequenced in a study of cytomegalovirus exposure and HLA in healthy donors. Vbeta (60) and Jbeta (13) primers were used in the PCR. Profiling relied on immunoSEQ multiplex PCR, and the TCRdb table lists in-frame clones only, not all of them. The sample has 90,000 to 130,000 clones, around 84% seen once; the top ten hold around a fifth. Sequencing was done on a sample of PBMCs. The receptor source for this set is a man aged 25-40 years in good health and CMV-seropositive.

The J gene is TRBJ1-5, the V gene TRBV9; no reliable D call. Germline V gene data show CDR1 as SGDLS and CDR2 as YYNGEE. V was cut by 0 bases and J by 2 bases, with 9 bases left in between. The CDR3 spans 15 residues. CDR3 sequence: CASSVDPGGNQPQHF. CDR3 DNA sequence: TGTGCCAGCAGCGTAGACCCGGGAGGCAATCAGCCCCAGCATTTT. Variable domain in full (rest from reference TRBV9 and TRBJ1-5): DSGVTQTPKHLITATGQRVTLRCSPRSGDLSVYWYQQSLDQGLQFLIQYYNGEERAKGNILERFSAQQFPDLHSELNLSSLELGDSALYFCASSVDPGGNQPQHFGDGTRLSIL.

The chain combines TRBV5-1 with TRBJ1-1, with D perhaps TRBD1 (6 bases). Trimming pared 1 base from V and 11 bases from J, leaving 18 bases between. The CDR3 extends over 14 amino acids. Germline V gene data show CDR1 as SGHRS and CDR2 as YFSETQ. CDR3 sequence reads: CASSLNTGRVEAFF. For the CDR3, the DNA is TGCGCCAGCAGCTTGAATACAGGGCGGGTGGAGGCTTTCTTT.

This rearrangement joins TRBV5-1 to TRBJ2-3; 9 nucleotides match TRBD1. Germline values: CDR1 SGHRS, CDR2 YFSETQ. There are 15 residues in the CDR3. V was clipped by 4 bases and J by 4 bases; unmatched bases: 7. Here the CDR3 reads CASSIRDRVPDTQYF. DNA of the CDR3: TGCGCCAGCAGCATCCGGGACAGGGTCCCAGATACGCAGTATTTT.

V usage is TRBV5-1 and J usage is TRBJ2-2; D might be TRBD2 (6 bases). V lost 2 bases and J lost 5, with 10 bases in between. The CDR3 is 14 residues long. The germline V gene encodes CDR1 SGHRS and CDR2 YFSETQ. CDR3 protein: CASSFGAGTGELFF. CDR3 DNA sequence: TGCGCCAGCAGCTTTGGGGCGGGGACCGGGGAGCTGTTTTTT.

Points on this clone: The same CDR3 arises from other DNA sequences in this sample as well. V and J are TRBV5-1 and TRBJ2-3; possibly TRBD2 for D (5 bases). Trimming removed 0 bases at V and 6 bases at J, with 11 bases between. The CDR3 has 14 amino acids. Germline V gives CDR1 SGHRS, CDR2 YFSETQ. The CDR3 loop reads CASSLAAGTDTQYF. CDR3 in DNA: TGCGCCAGCAGCTTGGCGGCGGGTACGGATACGCAGTATTTT.

Note on this clone: Other DNA sequences in the sample encode the same CDR3. The chain is built from TRBV5-6 and TRBJ1-1; 9 positions match TRBD1. CDR1 and CDR2 from the germline V gene are SGHDT and YYEEEE. After removal of 2 bases from V and 6 bases from J, the junction contained 5 bases not matched to a gene. This CDR3 has 14 residues. CDR3 nucleotide sequence: TGTGCCAGCAGCTTACGGGACAGGGTACCTGAAGCTTTCTTT. Translation: CASSLRDRVPEAFF.

This clone was observed a single time. The DNA for the CDR3 is TGTGCCAGCAGCAACCTTAGTCGATGGCGTCTAGCGATGACAGCCGGGGAGCTGTTTTTT. Translation: CASSNLSRWRLAMTAGELFF. The rearrangement uses TRBV7-6 and TRBJ2-2, with D perhaps matching TRBD2 (6 bases). CDR1 is SGHVS and CDR2 is FNYEAQ in the germline V gene. The ends were cut back, 5 bases at V and 6 bases at J, with 31 bases in the middle. The CDR3 consists of 20 residues.

The rearrangement joins TRBV28 to TRBJ2-7; a weak D match, TRBD1 (6 bases). Germline CDR1 is MDHEN and CDR2 is SYDVKM. The V end was cut by 1 base, the J end by 3 bases, with 13 bases between. CDR3 length equals 15 residues. CDR3 amino acids: CASSLSWLQGYEQYF. The CDR3 DNA follows: TGTGCCAGCAGTTTATCTTGGTTACAGGGCTACGAGCAGTACTTC.

The chain uses TRBV27 and TRBJ2-7, with 7 bases aligning to TRBD2. CDR3 length equals 13 residues. The germline gives CDR1 MNHEY, CDR2 SMNVEV (reference sequence). Trimming removed 3 bases from V and 7 bases from J; junction bases left unmatched: 6. The CDR3 DNA reads TGTGCCAGCAGTTTGGTCCTGGGGGGGGAGCAGTACTTC. Translated: CASSLVLGGEQYF.

V usage is TRBV7-9 and J usage is TRBJ2-7, with 8 bases identical to TRBD1. Germline-derived CDR1 and CDR2 are SEHNR and FQNEAQ (reference sequence). The CDR3 is made up of 15 amino acids. V lost 0 bases and J lost 5; bases outside the gene matches: 6. As DNA, the CDR3 is TGTGCCAGCAGCTTAGCGGGACAGGCCCTAAACGAGCAGTACGTC. Translating gives CASSLAGQALNEQYV.

This clone was observed a few times. The chain recombines TRBV5-8 with TRBJ2-3, with 14 bases identical to TRBD2. V was clipped by 4 bases and J by 3 bases; unmatched bases: 1. CDR3 size: 15 residues. Germline-derived CDR1 and CDR2 are SGHTS and YDEGEE. The DNA for the CDR3 is TGTGCCAGCAGCCGACTAGCGGGGGGGACAGATACGCAGTATTTT. This gives the protein CASSRLAGGTDTQYF.

The V call is TRBV9, the J call TRBJ2-1; 11 bases match TRBD1. Per the germline V gene, CDR1 is SGDLS and CDR2 is YYNGEE. Trimming took 0 bases from V and 8 from J; bases not matched to a gene: 10. The CDR3 length is 17 residues. The CDR3 region has the DNA TGTGCCAGCAGCGTAGACCCCTCGGGACAGGGGGTTGATGAGCAGTTCTTC. This sequence encodes CASSVDPSGQGVDEQFF.

The rearrangement links TRBV2 to TRBJ1-4; the D is unclear. CDR1 and CDR2 (germline): SNHLY, FYNNEI. This CDR3 comprises 12 residues. Between the trimmed V and J ends, which lost 5 bases and 8 bases, there was a span of 9 bases. The CDR3 coding sequence is TGTGCCAGCAGTACAGTCCTCGAAAAACTGTTTTTT. Translating it yields CASSTVLEKLFF. The full variable domain, in which reference TRBV2 and TRBJ1-4 provide the parts outside the CDR3, is EPEVTQTPSHQVTQMGQEVILRCVPISNHLYFYWYRQILGQKVEFLVSFYNNEISEKSEIFDDQFSVERPDGSNFTLKIRSTKLEDSAMYFCASSTVLEKLFFGSGTQLSVL.